The clone carrying this TCR beta chain came up many times. The data originate from a study of T cells in Graves' hyperthyroidism and ophthalmopathy. The CDR3 is 13 amino acids. The V end lost 6 bases, the J end lost 4 bases, and 12 bases lay between the germline ends. Germline CDR1 and CDR2: LGHDT and YNNKEL (reference sequence). The CDR3 regions of TCR beta were amplified from RNA transcripts. Researchers ran a first-round RT-PCR on the TCR CDR3 using the HTBI primer set. MiXCR was run by TCRdb on the multiplex PCR reads, yielding one entry per CDR3 protein. The data hold fewer than 900,000 distinct CDR3 sequences, with around 19% observed a single time.

The chain links TRBV3-1 to TRBJ1-2; D unclear. This TCR was recovered from a woman aged 50 to 65 with Graves' hyperthyroidism that later progressed to Graves' ophthalmopathy. Sequencing was carried out using blood. The CDR3 sequence: CASSQPGRYGYTF. The CDR3 DNA sequence: TGTGCCAGCAGTCAACCCGGACGCTATGGCTACACCTTC. Looking up the rest from reference TRBV3-1 and TRBJ1-2 gives the full variable domain: DTAVSQTPKYLVTQMGNDKSIKCEQNLGHDTMYWYKQDSKKFLKIMFSYNNKELIINETVPNRFSPKSPDKAHLNLHINSLELGDSAVYFCASSQPGRYGYTFGSGTRLTVV.